Each of the 3 T cell receptor beta chains below was sequenced from the same sample in a study of shared clonotypes between healthy human individuals. Naive CD8 populations comprised CD45RO-negative cells positively selected for CCR7, excluding terminally differentiated effector memory CD45RA+ cells. Some clones are missing from TCRdb's copy, which holds only in-frame ones; the method was immunoSEQ multiplex PCR. The sample contains more than 500,000 clones, roughly 96% of which appear only once. The specimen was naive CD8+ T cells sorted from blood. These receptors came from a woman under 40 in good health.

Notes on this clone: With a much larger clone just one base away, this may be a read error. The rearrangement uses TRBV27 and TRBJ2-7; D is unresolved. This CDR3 comprises 10 residues. CDR1 and CDR2 (germline): MNHEY, SMNVEV (reference sequence). V was trimmed by 4 bases and J by 3 bases, leaving 1 base between them. CDR3 bases: TGTGCCAGCAGTTGCTACGAGCAGTACTTC. This sequence encodes CASSCYEQYF.

This rearrangement joins TRBV29-1 to TRBJ2-5; maybe TRBD2 (5 bases). The CDR3 has 15 amino acids. V lost 4 bases and J lost 0, with 15 bases in between. Looked up from germline, CDR1 is SQVTM and CDR2 is ANQGSEA. CDR3 sequence: CSVVFRGRYQETQYF. The DNA of the CDR3 is TGCAGCGTTGTTTTTCGGGGAAGGTACCAAGAGACCCAGTACTTC.

In DNA form, the CDR3 reads TGCGCCAGCAGCCAAGGAGGGGCTCAGCCCCAGCATTTT. Translating it yields CASSQGGAQPQHF. The chain joins TRBV4-1 to TRBJ1-5; maybe TRBD1 (5 bases). The CDR3 length is 13 residues. Germline assignment: CDR1 MGHRA and CDR2 YSYEKL. Deletions cut 1 base from V and 6 bases from J, with 7 bases between.